This record covers a single T cell receptor beta chain. Antigen: not known. The repertoire was sequenced with immunoSEQ multiplex PCR; TCRdb's copy has only in-frame clones and lacks some. The sample consists of about 80,000 clones, just over 90% of them appearing once. Germline lookup yields CDR1 MNHEY and CDR2 SMNVEV (reference sequence). The length of the CDR3 is 12 residues. V shed 1 base and J shed 5 bases, with 5 bases lying between them. The sample is drawn from a study of OX40 agonist ivuxolimab in advanced cancers. For the study at large: The study enrolled dose-escalation patients with hepatocellular carcinoma, melanoma, renal cell or head and neck cancer. Among those enrolled, mean age was about 62 years (range 23 to 79) and 82.7% were male. Whole-study findings and limits: Also showing low normalized T-cell clonal expansion were some of the nonresponders.

The chain joins TRBV27 to TRBJ2-5; D remains ambiguous. The source was CD4+ or CD8+ T cells sorted from blood, collected in a trial of the OX40 agonist ivuxolimab. The sequence was obtained from an adult with an advanced solid tumor such as melanoma, head and neck, liver or kidney cancer. The CDR3 nucleotides read TGTGCCAGCAGTTTATTGGGGGAGACCCAGTACTTC. This encodes CASSLLGETQYF.